This is a list of T cell receptor beta chains from one sample in a study of identical twins. TCRdb fed the 5' RACE reads into MiXCR, producing one record per CDR3 protein. This table holds hundreds of thousands of distinct CDR3 sequences, roughly 6.2% found once. Sequencing used naive T cells sorted from blood. The receptors were gathered from a man between 18 and 35 years old in good health. The CDR3 runs from the conserved cysteine through the conserved F or W. A D gene is named only where the DNA matches it firmly. Rows may omit the clone size; those that give it use once, few, many or a size class.

abundance	v_gene	d_gene	j_gene	CDR3aa	CDR3nt
many	TRBV5-1	.	TRBJ1-2	CASSLEGLGVDGYTF	TGCGCCAGCAGCTTGGAGGGGCTCGGAGTTGATGGCTACACCTTC
few	TRBV4-1	.	TRBJ2-6	CASSQGTGRSSPGANVLTF	TGCGCCAGCAGCCAAGGCACGGGACGGAGTTCCCCTGGGGCCAACGTCCTGACTTTC
many	TRBV9	.	TRBJ2-5	CASSVAPAGGKTQYF	TGTGCCAGCAGCGTAGCTCCGGCCGGAGGAAAGACCCAGTACTTC
many	TRBV12-3/TRBV12-4	.	TRBJ2-3	CASSLGLQRYIEDTQYF	TGTGCCAGCAGTTTGGGACTGCAGCGGTATATAGAGGATACGCAGTATTTT
.	TRBV7-9	TRBD2	TRBJ2-5	CASTLIGTSGQETQYF	TGTGCCAGCACCCTAATAGGAACTAGCGGGCAAGAGACCCAGTACTTC
many	TRBV4-2	.	TRBJ1-1	CASSQDLTLNTEAFF	TGTGCCAGCAGCCAAGATCTGACATTGAACACTGAAGCTTTCTTT
many	TRBV12-3/TRBV12-4	.	TRBJ1-5	CASSSWDQTNQPQHF	TGTGCCAGCAGTTCCTGGGACCAAACCAATCAGCCCCAGCATTTT
.	TRBV7-2	.	TRBJ2-1	CASSLWNNEQFF	TGTGCCAGCAGCTTGTGGAATAATGAGCAGTTCTTC
few	TRBV27	TRBD2	TRBJ2-5	CASSSKRGETQYF	TGTGCCAGCAGCTCAAAGCGGGGGGAGACCCAGTACTTC
.	TRBV27	TRBD2	TRBJ2-1	CASTRPGLEPYNEQFF	TGTGCCAGCACCCGACCCGGACTAGAGCCCTACAATGAGCAGTTCTTC
few	TRBV7-2	TRBD2	TRBJ2-7	CASSLVPGGLGEQYF	TGTGCCAGCAGCTTAGTTCCGGGAGGTCTCGGGGAGCAGTACTTC
few	TRBV12-3/TRBV12-4	.	TRBJ1-2	CASSFSGVFGYTF	TGTGCCAGCAGTTTCTCGGGGGTTTTTGGCTACACCTTC
many	TRBV5-1	.	TRBJ2-3	CASSPVVTGDTQYF	TGCGCCAGCAGCCCCGTAGTAACAGGGGATACGCAGTATTTT
few	TRBV30	TRBD2	TRBJ2-3	CAWLGNGTSGRTQYF	TGTGCCTGGTTGGGGAATGGGACTAGCGGGAGAACGCAGTATTTT